Given below is one TCR beta chain in context. The sample belongs to a study of blood T cell repertoires in COVID-19. Across the whole study: The United States, Italy and Spain were the sources of the acute and convalescent COVID-19 samples.

Per the original data handling: Estimation of nucleated cell counts relied on the amplification of reference gene primers. The table came from immunoSEQ multiplex PCR; TCRdb's copy has only in-frame clones and leaves some out. V, J and clone size are those of that table, while D and trimming were read from the DNA. The data hold fewer than 250,000 clones, with roughly 90% observed a single time. Enrollees, about 18 to 89 years old, lived in 25 or so US areas. Cohorts were determined from participant-reported clinical history. CDR3 length: 15 residues. With V trimmed by 6 bases and J by 7 bases, 5 bases remained unmatched. Germline CDR1 MNHEY, CDR2 SVGAGI.

This TCR was sampled from a woman younger than 35 who had recovered from COVID-19. Input material: PBMCs or T cells enriched from blood (not recorded which). V gene TRBV6-5 combines with J gene TRBJ1-6; 11 nucleotides agree with TRBD1. The DNA of the CDR3 is TGTGCCAGCAGGGACAGGGGGCAATGGAATTCACCCCTCCACTTT. Translating gives CASRDRGQWNSPLHF.